The TCR beta chain under discussion was sequenced for a study of CD4 T cells in relation to SARS-CoV-2 and coronaviruses. The study's findings and limits: Compared with monoreactive clones, crossreactive clones showed significantly weaker SARS-CoV-2 expansion.

The repertoire was sequenced with immunoSEQ multiplex PCR; TCRdb's copy has only in-frame clones and lacks some. Here the sample spans over 25,000 clones, over 60% being singletons. Before the COVID-19 pandemic, during about 2011-2019, CD4+ T cells were taken from unexposed donors. Isolation of CD4+ T cells took place after about 9 days in culture. Cells permitting, SARS-CoV-2 S/N and four cold-coronavirus spikes were tested on unexposed-donor CD4+ T cells. Each well had two million PBMCs in approximately 5.2% human AB serum with IL-2. The CDR3 contains 15 residues. The germline V gene has CDR1 SGHAT and CDR2 FQNNGV. Trimming took 6 bases from V and 1 from J, leaving 13 bases between them. On this clone itself: Its antigen is as yet unknown.

Specimen: CD4+ T cells from PBMCs, cultured in vitro. The receptor was derived from a human donor in good health. V is TRBV11-2 and J is TRBJ2-4; D uncertain. The CDR3 loop is CASSPMGLAKNIQYF. DNA for the CDR3: TGTGCCAGCAGTCCGATGGGGTTGGCCAAAAACATTCAGTACTTC.